Presented here are 32 T cell receptor beta chains from one specimen sequenced in a study of blood T cell repertoires in COVID-19. Here immunoSEQ multiplex PCR was the method, and the copy in TCRdb shows in-frame clones only, minus some. Among about 200,000 clones, 80% were seen once, and the ten largest hold 6% to 8.5%. The specimen was peripheral blood. These receptors were collected from a man aged 55 to 70 with acute or convalescent COVID-19.

The chain recombines TRBV7-2 with TRBJ2-7; TRBD2 matches at 11 bases. Germline V gene sequence: CDR1 SGHTA, CDR2 FQGNSA. The CDR3 extends over 15 amino acids. Germline trimming cut 5 bases from V and 2 bases from J; bases unmatched to any gene: 5. CDR3 sequence: CASSTSSGGAYEQYF. For the CDR3, the DNA is TGTGCCAGCAGCACTAGTAGCGGGGGGGCCTACGAGCAGTACTTC.

The rearrangement joins TRBV11-2 to TRBJ2-7, with TRBD2 identical over 9 bases. CDR1 SGHAT and CDR2 FQNNGV come from the germline V gene. V shed 3 bases, J shed 3 bases, and the junction held 6 bases outside the gene matches. The CDR3 is made up of 15 amino acids. The CDR3 DNA follows: TGTGCCAGCAGCTTTGGCGGGAGGGGAGACTACGAGCAGTACTTC. Encoded protein: CASSFGGRGDYEQYF.

The V and J genes are TRBV18 and TRBJ2-1; 11 bases map to TRBD1. The V gene end was trimmed by 2 bases and the J gene end by 5 bases; junction bases not matched to a gene: 5. From germline, CDR1 is KGHSH and CDR2 LQKENI. The CDR3 extends over 16 amino acids. CDR3 bases: TGTGCCAGCTCACCAAATGGACAGGGGGCCCACAATGAGCAGTTCTTC. Translating gives CASSPNGQGAHNEQFF.

V and J are TRBV7-9 and TRBJ1-6; D remains ambiguous. Germline CDR1 SEHNR, CDR2 FQNEAQ (reference sequence). Trimming took off 5 bases at V and 5 bases at J, with 4 bases between the two ends. This CDR3 spans 12 amino acids. The CDR3 protein is CASSLDNSPLHF. Written as DNA, the CDR3 is TGTGCCAGCAGCCTCGATAATTCACCCCTCCACTTT.

This clone was detected only once. The rearrangement joins TRBV2 to TRBJ2-7; TRBD1 might be the D (6 bases). The V and J ends lost 9 bases and 3 bases respectively, with 15 bases between them. This CDR3 region has 13 residues. The germline V gene has CDR1 SNHLY and CDR2 FYNNEI. The CDR3 loop is CARTGDTDYEQYF. The CDR3 region has the DNA TGTGCCAGGACCGGGGACACAGACTACGAGCAGTACTTC.

The genes are TRBV15 and TRBJ1-1; D unresolved. Germline assignment: CDR1 LNHNV and CDR2 YYDKDF (reference sequence). The V gene lost 0 bases and the J gene lost 3 bases, with 14 bases spanning the gap. The CDR3 consists of 16 residues. In nucleotides, the CDR3 is TGTGCCACCAGCAGAGATCGAGTTATGCTGGACACTGAAGCTTTCTTT. Translation gives CATSRDRVMLDTEAFF.

The V gene is TRBV11-2, the J gene TRBJ2-1, with D unresolved. V shed 5 bases and J shed 9 bases, with 8 bases lying between them. Germline V gene data show CDR1 as SGHAT and CDR2 as FQNNGV. CDR3 size: 11 residues. The CDR3: CASSHGVEQFF. CDR3 DNA: TGTGCCAGCAGCCATGGAGTTGAGCAGTTCTTC.

Points on this clone: Other DNA sequences in the same sample also yield this CDR3. This chain uses TRBV3-1 (or the pseudogene TRBV3-2) with TRBJ2-1, with 7 bases fitting TRBD2. V lost 3 bases to trimming and J lost 4 bases; unmatched junction nucleotides: 6. Germline lookup yields CDR1 LGHDT and CDR2 YNNKEL (reference sequence). This CDR3 spans 15 amino acids. This CDR3 is CASSHSGGGYNEQFF. CDR3 coding DNA: TGTGCCAGCAGCCATTCTGGCGGGGGATACAATGAGCAGTTCTTC.

In this sample, this clone turned up a few times. The rearrangement joins TRBV7-3 to TRBJ1-1, with unresolved D. The CDR3 sequence is 13 residues long. V shed 0 bases and J shed 3 bases, with 5 bases lying between them. Germline values: CDR1 SGHTA, CDR2 FQGTGA. The CDR3 is CASSLTRDTEAFF. For the CDR3, the DNA is TGTGCCAGCAGCTTAACGAGGGACACTGAAGCTTTCTTT.

The V call is TRBV6-6, the J call TRBJ1-5; 8 positions match TRBD1. V lost 0 bases to trimming and J lost 3 bases; unmatched junction nucleotides: 4. CDR1 MNHNY and CDR2 SVGAGI come from the germline V gene (reference sequence). This CDR3 spans 16 amino acids. The CDR3 bases are TGTGCCAGCAGTTACTCCTCAGGGGGCAACAATCAGCCCCAGCATTTT. Translated: CASSYSSGGNNQPQHF.

This clone appeared a few times. Other DNA sequences of this sample code for an identical CDR3. V usage is TRBV5-1 and J usage is TRBJ1-4, with D maybe TRBD1 (5 bases). Trimming shortened V by 0 bases and J by 2 bases, and 5 bases separated the two germline ends. CDR1 is SGHRS, CDR2 YFSETQ, per germline. There are 14 residues in the CDR3. The CDR3 protein is CASSLGQTNEKLFF. CDR3 DNA sequence: TGCGCCAGCAGCTTGGGACAGACTAATGAAAAACTGTTTTTT.

The J gene is TRBJ1-5, the V gene TRBV19; 9 bases agree with TRBD1. Germline-derived CDR1 and CDR2 are LNHDA and SQIVND (reference sequence). With V trimmed by 3 bases and J by 6 bases, 9 bases remained unmatched. This CDR3 is built from 16 residues. The CDR3 loop is CASSILQGAQSQPQHF. The CDR3, as DNA: TGTGCCAGTAGTATTTTACAGGGGGCTCAAAGTCAGCCCCAGCATTTT.

The chain combines TRBV24-1 with TRBJ1-3; D gene ambiguous. This CDR3 spans 13 amino acids. V lost 2 bases, J lost 4 bases, and 5 bases lay in between. Germline CDR1 reads KGHDR; CDR2 reads SFDVKD. CDR3 in DNA: TGTGCCACCAGTGATTCCGAGGGAAACACCATATATTTT. As protein: CATSDSEGNTIYF.

The CDR3 reads CASSGTVSTDTQYF. The DNA of the CDR3 is TGTGCCAGCAGCGGGACAGTCAGCACAGATACGCAGTATTTT. The genes are TRBV11-3 and TRBJ2-3, with 7 nucleotides matching TRBD1. The CDR3 runs to 14 residues. Germline V gene data show CDR1 as SGHNT and CDR2 as YENEEA. Losses at the gene ends were 5 bases for V and 0 bases for J; bases not matched to a gene: 2.

The rearrangement joins TRBV5-1 to TRBJ2-5, with 7 nucleotides matching TRBD1. From germline, CDR1 is SGHRS and CDR2 YFSETQ. CDR3 length: 15 residues. J lost 2 bases, V lost 4 bases, and 8 bases had no gene match. CDR3 protein: CASSEGQTIQETQYF. CDR3 DNA sequence: TGCGCCAGCAGCGAGGGACAGACAATTCAAGAGACCCAGTACTTC.

This clone came up once. The J gene is TRBJ2-3, the V gene TRBV7-9, with 13 bases that match TRBD2. V shed 5 bases and J 6 bases; nucleotides not matched to a gene: 5. Per germline, CDR1 SEHNR and CDR2 FQNEAQ (reference sequence). CDR3 size: 15 residues. DNA of the CDR3: TGTGCCAGCAGCATCTGGACTAGCGGGGGTGATACGCAGTATTTT. It is translated as CASSIWTSGGDTQYF.

This clone was seen only a few times. The rearrangement links TRBV2 to TRBJ1-3; D unclear. V lost 7 bases and J lost 0, with 13 bases in between. Germline assignment: CDR1 SNHLY and CDR2 FYNNEI. CDR3 length: 15 amino acids. CDR3 DNA: TGTGCCAGCACCAGGACGGGGAGCTCTGGAAACACCATATATTTT. It specifies CASTRTGSSGNTIYF.

The chain carries TRBV6-5 and TRBJ1-3; D perhaps matches TRBD1 (5 bases). The germline gives CDR1 MNHEY, CDR2 SVGAGI. Trimming removed 6 bases at V and 0 bases at J, with 9 bases between. The CDR3 is 14 residues long. Here the CDR3 DNA reads TGTGCCAGCAGATCAGGGCTCTCTGGAAACACCATATATTTT. It codes for CASRSGLSGNTIYF.

The J gene is TRBJ2-3, the V gene TRBV4-3, with 13 nucleotides matching TRBD2. CDR1 is LGHNA, CDR2 YSLEER, per germline. There are 16 residues in the CDR3. V shed 3 bases, J shed 3 bases, and the junction held 3 bases outside the gene matches. The chain's CDR3 is CASSQGLAGLTDTQYF. CDR3 nucleotide sequence: TGCGCCAGCAGCCAGGGACTAGCGGGGTTGACAGATACGCAGTATTTT.

This clone was seen a few times. This chain joins TRBV2 and TRBJ2-1; the match to TRBD2 covers 12 bases. Trimming cost V 5 bases and J 10 bases; bases outside gene matches: 9. The CDR3 loop spans 15 amino acids. The germline V gene encodes CDR1 SNHLY and CDR2 FYNNEI. The CDR3 region is CASSPSSGGAGEQFF. The CDR3 DNA reads TGTGCCAGCAGTCCCTCTAGCGGGGGGGCGGGCGAGCAGTTCTTC.

The chain recombines TRBV7-3 with TRBJ1-1; D possibly corresponds to TRBD1 (5 bases). Germline values: CDR1 SGHTA, CDR2 FQGTGA. This CDR3 is 15 amino acids long. The V end lost 0 bases, the J end lost 1 base, and 9 bases lay between the germline ends. The CDR3 sequence: CASSLTGTGNTEAFF. The CDR3 DNA follows: TGTGCCAGCAGCTTAACAGGCACAGGGAACACTGAAGCTTTCTTT. The full variable domain, completed using reference TRBV7-3 and TRBJ1-1, is GAGVSQTPSNKVTEKGKYVELRCDPISGHTALYWYRQSLGQGPEFLIYFQGTGAADDSGLPNDRFFAVRPEGSVSTLKIQRTERGDSAVYLCASSLTGTGNTEAFFGQGTRLTVV.

This chain uses TRBV5-6 with TRBJ2-5, with TRBD1 as a possible D gene (6 bases). Germline V gene sequence: CDR1 SGHDT, CDR2 YYEEEE. The CDR3 runs 15 residues. Between the trimmed V and J ends, which lost 3 bases and 5 bases, there was a span of 17 bases. The chain's CDR3 is CASSSSPGEWETQYF. The CDR3 bases are TGTGCCAGCAGCTCGTCCCCAGGGGAGTGGGAGACCCAGTACTTC.

The genes are TRBV4-2 and TRBJ2-6; TRBD2 aligns across 7 bases. V dropped 1 base and J dropped 3; count of bases not matched to a gene: 6. CDR3 length equals 17 residues. Germline V gene lookup returns CDR1 LGHNA and CDR2 YNFKEQ. The CDR3 DNA is TGTGCCAGCAGCCAAGCGCGACGGGGGGTTGGGGCCAACGTCCTGACTTTC. Its translation: CASSQARRGVGANVLTF.

The genes are TRBV5-8 and TRBJ1-4; the D is unclear. The length of the CDR3 is 13 residues. CDR1 SGHTS and CDR2 YDEGEE come from the germline V gene. Trimming pared 0 bases from V and 13 bases from J, leaving 13 bases between. The CDR3 protein is CASSLGANLGLFF. The DNA for the CDR3 is TGTGCCAGCAGCTTGGGGGCAAACCTGGGACTGTTTTTT. Full variable domain (missing parts from reference TRBV5-8 and TRBJ1-4): EAGVTQSPTHLIKTRGQQATLRCSPISGHTSVYWYQQALGLGLQFLLWYDEGEERNRGNFPPRFSGRQFPNYSSELNVNALELEDSALYLCASSLGANLGLFFGSGTQLSVL.

The rearrangement joins TRBV2 to TRBJ2-7; D unclear. Germline-derived CDR1 and CDR2 are SNHLY and FYNNEI. The CDR3 has 13 residues. V was cut by 3 bases and J by 7 bases, with 13 bases left in between. The CDR3 spells CASSEFVVREQYF. The CDR3 DNA is TGTGCCAGCAGTGAGTTTGTGGTGAGGGAGCAGTACTTC.

V usage is TRBV30 and J usage is TRBJ1-1; unclear D gene. There are 14 residues in the CDR3. The germline V gene has CDR1 GTSNPN and CDR2 SVGIG (reference sequence). The ends were cut back, 4 bases at V and 1 base at J, with 13 bases in the middle. The DNA for the CDR3 is TGTGCCTGGACCCCCAACTCCGAGAACACTGAAGCTTTCTTT. Its protein is CAWTPNSENTEAFF. The variable domain in full, completed from reference TRBV30 and TRBJ1-1, reads SQTIHQWPATLVQPVGSPLSLECTVEGTSNPNLYWYRQAAGRGLQLLFYSVGIGQISSEVPQNLSASRPQDRQFILSSKKLLLSDSGFYLCAWTPNSENTEAFFGQGTRLTVV.

The chain uses TRBV5-1 and TRBJ2-3; TRBD2 matches 8 bases. From germline, CDR1 is SGHRS and CDR2 YFSETQ. CDR3 length: 15 amino acids. With V trimmed by 4 bases and J by 11 bases, 15 bases remained unmatched. CDR3 loop: CASSISGAYLVGQYF. DNA for the CDR3: TGCGCCAGCAGCATTAGCGGGGCCTACCTCGTGGGGCAGTATTTT. The full variable domain, rest sourced from reference TRBV5-1 and TRBJ2-3, is KAGVTQTPRYLIKTRGQQVTLSCSPISGHRSVSWYQQTPGQGLQFLFEYFSETQRNKGNFPGRFSGRQFSNSRSEMNVSTLELGDSALYLCASSISGAYLVGQYFGPGTRLTVL.

The chain links TRBV11-2 to TRBJ2-2; TRBD2 aligns across 12 bases. The germline CDR1 and CDR2 sequences are SGHAT and FQNNGV. Germline trimming cut 5 bases from V and 4 bases from J; bases unmatched to any gene: 5. This CDR3 spans 16 amino acids. CDR3 protein: CASSHGLAGITGELFF. DNA of the CDR3: TGTGCCAGCAGCCACGGACTAGCGGGGATCACCGGGGAGCTGTTTTTT.

This clone was counted between two and nine times. This rearrangement joins TRBV18 to TRBJ1-4, with 9 bases identical to TRBD1. This CDR3 region has 14 residues. V was clipped by 6 bases and J by 7 bases; unmatched bases: 6. Germline V CDR1 and CDR2: KGHSH, LQKENI. CDR3 sequence reads: CASSLVDRGEKLFF. The CDR3 nucleotides are TGTGCCAGCTCGCTAGTGGACAGGGGTGAAAAACTGTTTTTT.

The chain joins TRBV6-4 to TRBJ2-1, with TRBD2 matching 9 bases. J gave up 2 bases and V 4 bases, and 6 bases lay outside the gene matches. The length of the CDR3 is 16 residues. Germline V gene data show CDR1 as MRHNA and CDR2 as SNTAGT. CDR3 DNA sequence: TGTGCCAGCAGTGTAGCAGCGGGAGGTGCCTACAATGAGCAGTTCTTC. Protein sequence: CASSVAAGGAYNEQFF.

This clone was detected only once. The rearrangement links TRBV29-1 to TRBJ1-6, with 11 bases identical to TRBD1. This CDR3 region has 14 residues. With V trimmed by 4 bases and J by 8 bases, 4 bases remained unmatched. Germline lookup yields CDR1 SQVTM and CDR2 ANQGSEA. CDR3 in amino acids: CSVGTGGEYSPLHF. The CDR3 DNA reads TGCAGCGTTGGGACAGGGGGCGAATATTCACCCCTCCACTTT.

The chain carries TRBV6-1 and TRBJ2-2; 12 bases agree with TRBD1. The V and J ends lost 4 bases and 4 bases, in that order; junction bases with no gene match: 7. The CDR3 runs 17 residues. Germline V gene sequence: CDR1 MNHNS, CDR2 SASEGT. The CDR3 loop reads CASSAPGQGARTGELFF. Written as DNA, the CDR3 is TGTGCCAGCAGTGCACCGGGACAGGGGGCGCGCACCGGGGAGCTGTTTTTT.